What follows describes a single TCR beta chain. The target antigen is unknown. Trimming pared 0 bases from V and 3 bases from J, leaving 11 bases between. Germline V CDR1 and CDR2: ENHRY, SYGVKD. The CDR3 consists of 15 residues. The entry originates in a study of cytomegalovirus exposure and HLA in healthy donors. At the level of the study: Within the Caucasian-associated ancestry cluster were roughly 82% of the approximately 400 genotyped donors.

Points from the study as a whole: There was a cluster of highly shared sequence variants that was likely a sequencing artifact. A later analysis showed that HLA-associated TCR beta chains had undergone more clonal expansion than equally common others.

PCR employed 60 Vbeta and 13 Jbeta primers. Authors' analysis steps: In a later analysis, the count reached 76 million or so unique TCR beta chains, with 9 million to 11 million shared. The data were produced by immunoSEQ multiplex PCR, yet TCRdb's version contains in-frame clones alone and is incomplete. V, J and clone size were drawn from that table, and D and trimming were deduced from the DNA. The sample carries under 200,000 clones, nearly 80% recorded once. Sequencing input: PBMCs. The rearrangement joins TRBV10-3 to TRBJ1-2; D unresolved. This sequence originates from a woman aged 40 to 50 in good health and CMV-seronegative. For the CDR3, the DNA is TGTGCCATCAGTGAGTCGGTTCCCGGGGACTATGGCTACACCTTC. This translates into CAISESVPGDYGYTF.